Listed here is a single TCR beta chain. The target antigen is unknown. These data originate in a study of blood T cells in healthy people across ages. Study-wide points: Per million T cells, TCR beta diversity dropped about linearly as age rose. Unsorted PBMCs ruled out conclusive naive versus antigen-experienced comparison.

Healthy Caucasian individuals from Russia aged about 6 to 90 served as donors. A J-beta primer mix and a sample-barcoded 5' primer were used in a second PCR of about 7 to 12 cycles. TCRdb fed the 5' RACE reads into MiXCR, producing one record per CDR3 protein. The table shows 1,300,000 or so distinct CDR3 sequences, with around 59% occurring only once. Sequenced sample: blood. This clonotype originated in a man aged 18-30 years in good health.

CDR3 protein: CASTATANYGYTF. The CDR3 coding sequence is TGTGCCAGCACCGCGACGGCTAACTATGGCTACACCTTC. This chain joins TRBV7-9 and TRBJ1-2, with D unresolved. From germline, CDR1 is SEHNR and CDR2 FQNEAQ (reference sequence). The V and J ends lost 7 bases and 0 bases respectively, with 9 bases between them. The length of the CDR3 is 13 residues.